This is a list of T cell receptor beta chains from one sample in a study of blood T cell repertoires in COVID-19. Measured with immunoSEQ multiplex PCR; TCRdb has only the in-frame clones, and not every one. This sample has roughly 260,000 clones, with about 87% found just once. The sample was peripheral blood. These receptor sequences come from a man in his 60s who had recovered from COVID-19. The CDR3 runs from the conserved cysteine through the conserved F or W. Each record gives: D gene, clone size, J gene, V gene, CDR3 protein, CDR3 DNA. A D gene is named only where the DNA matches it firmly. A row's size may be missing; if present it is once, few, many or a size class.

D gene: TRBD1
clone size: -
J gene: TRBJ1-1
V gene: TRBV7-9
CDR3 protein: CASSSGQMEAFF
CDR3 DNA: TGTGCCAGCAGCTCGGGACAGATGGAAGCTTTCTTT

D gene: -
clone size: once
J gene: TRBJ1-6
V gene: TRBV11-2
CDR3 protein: CASSSTLTGSSYNSPLHF
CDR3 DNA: TGTGCCAGCAGCTCCACCCTCACAGGGAGCTCCTATAATTCACCCCTCCACTTT

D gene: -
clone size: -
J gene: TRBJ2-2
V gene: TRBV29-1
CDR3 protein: CSVVSFSNTGELFF
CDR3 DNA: TGCAGCGTTGTCTCCTTTAGCAACACCGGGGAGCTGTTTTTT

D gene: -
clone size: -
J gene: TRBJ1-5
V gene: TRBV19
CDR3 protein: CASSIDIGDQPQHF
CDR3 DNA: TGTGCCAGTAGTATAGATATCGGGGATCAGCCCCAGCATTTT

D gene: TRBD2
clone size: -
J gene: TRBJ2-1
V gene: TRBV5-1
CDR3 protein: CASTHRGRGESGEQFF
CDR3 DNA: TGCGCCAGCACCCACCGGGGGCGGGGGGAGAGCGGTGAGCAGTTCTTC

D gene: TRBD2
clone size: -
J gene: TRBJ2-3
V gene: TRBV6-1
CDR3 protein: CASSGPPGTSGSTDTQYF
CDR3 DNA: TGTGCCAGCAGTGGGCCCCCCGGGACTAGCGGGTCCACAGATACGCAGTATTTT

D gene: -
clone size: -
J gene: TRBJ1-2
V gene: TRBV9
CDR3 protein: CASSVEADYGYTF
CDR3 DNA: TGTGCCAGCAGCGTAGAGGCGGACTATGGCTACACCTTC

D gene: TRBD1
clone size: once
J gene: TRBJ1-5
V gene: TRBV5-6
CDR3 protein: CASSLNQGQNSNQPQHF
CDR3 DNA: TGTGCCAGCAGCTTGAATCAGGGACAGAATAGCAATCAGCCCCAGCATTTT

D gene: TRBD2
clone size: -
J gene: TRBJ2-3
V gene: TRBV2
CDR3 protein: CASSGQRGLSTDTQYF
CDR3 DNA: TGTGCCAGCAGTGGACAGCGGGGGCTGAGCACAGATACGCAGTATTTT

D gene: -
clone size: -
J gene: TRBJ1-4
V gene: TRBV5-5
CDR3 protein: CASSRGYNEKLFF
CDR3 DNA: TGTGCCAGCAGCCGAGGTTACAATGAAAAACTGTTTTTT

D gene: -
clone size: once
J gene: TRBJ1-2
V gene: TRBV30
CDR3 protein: CAWSYGNGYTF
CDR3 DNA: TGTGCCTGGAGTTACGGGAATGGCTACACCTTC

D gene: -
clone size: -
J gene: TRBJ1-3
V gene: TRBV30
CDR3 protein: CAWSPGNSGNTIYF
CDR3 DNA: TGTGCCTGGAGTCCGGGTAACTCTGGAAACACCATATATTTT

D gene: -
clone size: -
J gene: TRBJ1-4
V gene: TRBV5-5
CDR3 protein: CASSLEDLGGEKLFF
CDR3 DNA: TGTGCCAGCAGCTTGGAGGATCTCGGGGGGGAAAAACTGTTTTTT

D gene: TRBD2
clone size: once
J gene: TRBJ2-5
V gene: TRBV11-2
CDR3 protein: CASSRRLAGVKETQYF
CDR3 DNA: TGTGCCAGCAGCCGCCGACTAGCGGGGGTTAAAGAGACCCAGTACTTC

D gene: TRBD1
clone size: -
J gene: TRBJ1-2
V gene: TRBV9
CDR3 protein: CASRDSLNYGYTF
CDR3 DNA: TGTGCCAGCCGGGACAGCCTTAACTATGGCTACACCTTC

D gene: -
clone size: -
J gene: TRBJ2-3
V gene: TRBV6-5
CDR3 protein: CASSYETGNADTQYF
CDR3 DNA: TGTGCCAGCAGTTACGAAACAGGGAACGCAGATACGCAGTATTTT

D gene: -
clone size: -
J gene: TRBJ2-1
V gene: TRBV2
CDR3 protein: CASRRLETTYNEQFF
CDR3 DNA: TGTGCCAGCAGGAGACTAGAGACTACCTACAATGAGCAGTTCTTC

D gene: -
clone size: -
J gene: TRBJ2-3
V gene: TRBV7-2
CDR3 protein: CASSLVTGTSTDTQYF
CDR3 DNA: TGTGCCAGCAGCTTAGTTACGGGGACTAGCACAGATACGCAGTATTTT

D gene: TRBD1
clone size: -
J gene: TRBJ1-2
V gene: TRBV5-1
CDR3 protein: CASSWDRGEYYGYTF
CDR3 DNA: TGCGCCAGCAGCTGGGACAGGGGCGAGTACTATGGCTACACCTTC

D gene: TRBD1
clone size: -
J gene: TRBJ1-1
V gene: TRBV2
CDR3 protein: CASSEDRARAFF
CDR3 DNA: TGTGCCAGCAGCGAAGACAGGGCGCGTGCTTTCTTT

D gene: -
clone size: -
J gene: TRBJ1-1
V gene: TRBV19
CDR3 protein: CASRTWGEDTEAFF
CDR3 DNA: TGTGCCAGTAGGACTTGGGGAGAAGATACTGAAGCTTTCTTT

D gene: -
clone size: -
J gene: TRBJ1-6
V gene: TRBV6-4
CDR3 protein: CASSSTFVSPLHF
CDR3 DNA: TGTGCCAGCAGTTCTACCTTCGTTTCACCCCTCCACTTT

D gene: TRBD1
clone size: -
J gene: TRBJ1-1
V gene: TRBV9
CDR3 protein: CASSRQGENTEAFF
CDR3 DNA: TGTGCCAGCAGCCGACAGGGGGAGAACACTGAAGCTTTCTTT

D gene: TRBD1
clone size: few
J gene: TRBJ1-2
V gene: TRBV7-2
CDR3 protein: CASSKPGQGYGYTF
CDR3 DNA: TGTGCCAGCAGTAAACCGGGACAGGGATATGGCTACACCTTC

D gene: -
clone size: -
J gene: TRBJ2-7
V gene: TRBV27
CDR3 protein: CASSLGDRTYEQYF
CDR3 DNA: TGTGCCAGCAGTTTGGGCGATCGCACCTACGAGCAGTACTTC

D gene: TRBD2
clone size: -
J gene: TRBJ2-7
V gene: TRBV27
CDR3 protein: CASSFYPGGAYEQYF
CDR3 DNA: TGTGCCAGCAGTTTTTATCCGGGGGGGGCCTACGAGCAGTACTTC

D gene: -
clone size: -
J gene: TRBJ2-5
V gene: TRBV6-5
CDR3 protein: CASSYRLVSETQYF
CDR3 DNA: TGTGCCAGCAGTTACAGACTAGTTTCCGAGACCCAGTACTTC

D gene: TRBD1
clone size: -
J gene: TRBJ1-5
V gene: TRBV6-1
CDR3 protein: CASSEAKSGGRSNQPQHF
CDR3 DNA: TGTGCCAGCAGTGAAGCGAAATCAGGGGGACGCAGCAATCAGCCCCAGCATTTT

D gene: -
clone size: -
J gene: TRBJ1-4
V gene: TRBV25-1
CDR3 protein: CASSRGYGEIQEKLFF
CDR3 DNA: TGTGCCAGCAGTAGAGGATATGGGGAGATACAAGAAAAACTGTTTTTT

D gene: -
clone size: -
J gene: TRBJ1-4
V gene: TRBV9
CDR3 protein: CASSAGGSFNEKLFF
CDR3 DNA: TGTGCCAGCAGTGCGGGGGGGAGCTTTAATGAAAAACTGTTTTTT

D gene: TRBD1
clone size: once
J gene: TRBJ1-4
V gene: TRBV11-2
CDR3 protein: CASSFGRGTATNEKLFF
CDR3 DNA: TGTGCCAGCAGCTTCGGGAGGGGGACAGCAACTAATGAAAAACTGTTTTTT

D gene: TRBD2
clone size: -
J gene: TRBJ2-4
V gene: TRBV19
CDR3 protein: CASKASGGGNIQYF
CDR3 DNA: TGTGCCAGTAAAGCTAGCGGGGGTGGAAACATTCAGTACTTC

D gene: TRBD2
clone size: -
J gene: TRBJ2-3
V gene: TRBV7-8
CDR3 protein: CASSLTLLAVAGDTQYF
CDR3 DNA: TGTGCCAGCAGCTTAACGCTTCTAGCGGTCGCCGGAGATACGCAGTATTTT

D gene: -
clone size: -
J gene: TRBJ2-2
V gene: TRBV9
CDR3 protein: CASSVELFTGELFF
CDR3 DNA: TGTGCCAGCAGCGTAGAACTTTTCACCGGGGAGCTGTTTTTT

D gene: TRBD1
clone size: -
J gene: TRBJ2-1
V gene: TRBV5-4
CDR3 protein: CASSLPGQGNEQFF
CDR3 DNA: TGTGCCAGCAGCTTACCGGGACAGGGGAATGAGCAGTTCTTC

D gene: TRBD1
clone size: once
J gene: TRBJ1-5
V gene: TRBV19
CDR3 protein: CASTSGGLGNQPQHF
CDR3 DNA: TGTGCCAGTACTTCAGGGGGGCTCGGCAATCAGCCCCAGCATTTT

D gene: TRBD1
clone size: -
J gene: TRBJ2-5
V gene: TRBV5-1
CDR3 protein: CASSMGQGETQYF
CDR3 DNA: TGCGCCAGCAGCATGGGACAGGGAGAGACCCAGTACTTC

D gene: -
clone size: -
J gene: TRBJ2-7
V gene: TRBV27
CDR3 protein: CASSLQTSGEQYF
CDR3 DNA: TGTGCCAGCAGTCTCCAGACCTCGGGGGAGCAGTACTTC

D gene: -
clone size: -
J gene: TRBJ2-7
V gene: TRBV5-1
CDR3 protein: CASSLSRGPSSYEQYF
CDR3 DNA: TGCGCCAGCAGCTTGAGCAGGGGCCCCAGCTCCTACGAGCAGTACTTC

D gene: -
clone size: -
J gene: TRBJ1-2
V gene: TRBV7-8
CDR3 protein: CASSLAPGTMGAGGYTF
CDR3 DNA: TGTGCCAGCAGCTTAGCTCCAGGGACCATGGGGGCGGGTGGCTACACCTTC

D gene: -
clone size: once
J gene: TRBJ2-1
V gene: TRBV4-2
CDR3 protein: CASSLGWSPTHEQFF
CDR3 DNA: TGTGCCAGCAGCCTCGGCTGGAGTCCTACACATGAGCAGTTCTTC

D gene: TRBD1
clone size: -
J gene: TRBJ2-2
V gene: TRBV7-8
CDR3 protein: CASSLGQGAGTGELFF
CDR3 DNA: TGTGCCAGCAGCTTAGGACAGGGGGCCGGTACCGGGGAGCTGTTTTTT

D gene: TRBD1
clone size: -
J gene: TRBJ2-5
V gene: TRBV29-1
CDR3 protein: CSVELDRGRSETQYF
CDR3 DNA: TGCAGCGTTGAGCTTGACAGGGGGCGATCGGAGACCCAGTACTTC

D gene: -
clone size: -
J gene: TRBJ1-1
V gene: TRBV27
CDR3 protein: CASSLRTDNRDTEAFF
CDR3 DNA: TGTGCCAGCAGTTTGAGGACGGACAACCGGGACACTGAAGCTTTCTTT

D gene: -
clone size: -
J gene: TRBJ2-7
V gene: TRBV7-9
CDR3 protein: CASSDPIPSDLSYEQYF
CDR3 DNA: TGTGCCAGCAGCGATCCAATCCCCAGCGATCTATCCTACGAGCAGTACTTC

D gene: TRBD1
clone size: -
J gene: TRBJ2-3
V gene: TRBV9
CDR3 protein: CASSDTRDRVRDTQYF
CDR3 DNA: TGTGCCAGCAGCGATACCCGGGACAGGGTAAGAGATACGCAGTATTTT

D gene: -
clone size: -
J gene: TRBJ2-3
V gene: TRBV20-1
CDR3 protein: CSASNRQGLSTDTQYF
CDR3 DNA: TGCAGTGCTAGTAATAGGCAGGGCCTTAGCACAGATACGCAGTATTTT

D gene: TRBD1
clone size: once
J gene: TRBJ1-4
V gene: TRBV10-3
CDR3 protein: CAISEGQGPSEKLFF
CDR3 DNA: TGTGCCATCAGTGAAGGACAGGGCCCCAGTGAAAAACTGTTTTTT

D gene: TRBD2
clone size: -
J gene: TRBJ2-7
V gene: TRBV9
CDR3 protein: CASSVATGGYEQYF
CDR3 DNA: TGTGCCAGCAGCGTAGCCACGGGGGGCTACGAGCAGTACTTC

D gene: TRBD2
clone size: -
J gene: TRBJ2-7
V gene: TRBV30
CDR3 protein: CAWSEQLAGRNEQYF
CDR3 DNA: TGTGCCTGGAGTGAGCAACTAGCGGGGAGAAACGAGCAGTACTTC